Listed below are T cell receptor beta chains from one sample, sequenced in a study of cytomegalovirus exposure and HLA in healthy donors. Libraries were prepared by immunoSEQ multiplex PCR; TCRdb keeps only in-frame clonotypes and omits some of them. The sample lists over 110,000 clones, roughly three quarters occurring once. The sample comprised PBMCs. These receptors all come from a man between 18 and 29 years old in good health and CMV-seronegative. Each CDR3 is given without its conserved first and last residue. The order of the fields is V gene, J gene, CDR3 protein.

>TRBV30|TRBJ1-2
AWISRLANYGYT
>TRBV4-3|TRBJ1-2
ASSQDWGQDYGYT
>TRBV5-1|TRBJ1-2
ASSLEGRGSQGYT
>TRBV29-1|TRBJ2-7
SVEEVTGTAHHEQY
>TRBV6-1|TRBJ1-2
ASSEQGADGYT
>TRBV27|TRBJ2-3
ASRFSPGQLFDTQY
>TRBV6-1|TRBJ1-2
ASSTGQANYGYT
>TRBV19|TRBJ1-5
ASSPWDSQKGRQPQH
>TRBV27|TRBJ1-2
ASSKPGFGYT
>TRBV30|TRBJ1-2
AWSSTTGELRGYT
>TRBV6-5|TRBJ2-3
ASSLLGLAVDTQY
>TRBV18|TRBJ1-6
ASSQRTVANSPLH
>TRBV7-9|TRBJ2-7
ASSLGTGYGHEQY
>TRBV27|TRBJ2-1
ASSLWVGTSDREQF
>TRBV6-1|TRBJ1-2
ASTFNDGGNYGYT
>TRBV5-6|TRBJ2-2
ASSLADRGTGELF
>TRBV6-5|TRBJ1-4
ASSYWGQGNEKLF
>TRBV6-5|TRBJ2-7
ASSYSSTASYEQY
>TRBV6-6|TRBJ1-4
ASSLSRDRDEKLF
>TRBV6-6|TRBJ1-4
ASSSRTGGNEKLF
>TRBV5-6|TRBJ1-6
ASSLGQNNSPLH
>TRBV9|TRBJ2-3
ASSVAGGRASTDTQY
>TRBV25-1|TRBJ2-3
ASSRVAGGQDTQY
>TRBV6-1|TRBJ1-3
ASRWEGNGNTIY
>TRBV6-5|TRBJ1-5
ASSSSFYQPQH
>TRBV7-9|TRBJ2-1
ASSLGQGAYNEQF
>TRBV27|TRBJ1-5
ASSPLRTFSNQPQH
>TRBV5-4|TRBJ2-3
ASSLLTGGPTDTQY
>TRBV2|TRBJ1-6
ASSEDRTLYNSPLH